This T cell receptor beta chain was obtained from a study of monozygotic twins with inflammatory bowel disease. Germline lookup yields CDR1 LNHDA and CDR2 SQIVND (reference sequence). The CDR3 spans 15 residues. TCRdb reprocessed the 5' RACE reads, with one entry per CDR3 protein and no DNA. This listing includes fewer than 150,000 distinct CDR3 sequences. The sequenced material came from blood. J is TRBJ2-6 and V is TRBV19. The clonotype was recovered from a human donor with ulcerative colitis or Crohn's disease, or a healthy co-twin of an affected twin (not recorded which). CDR3 protein: CASSILHSGANVLTF.